These 24 T cell receptor beta chains came from one sample sequenced in a study of cytomegalovirus exposure and HLA in healthy donors. The PCR had 60 Vbeta and 13 Jbeta primers. Repertoires were generated with immunoSEQ multiplex PCR, while TCRdb's copy carries only in-frame clones and drops some. The sample gives 99,000 or so clones, about 12% of which show up once; about 16% is in the top ten. Source material: PBMCs. The receptors derive from a man in his forties or fifties in good health and CMV-seropositive.

This clone occurred a few times. The chain couples TRBV7-8 to TRBJ1-2, with 8 bases identical to TRBD1. There are 12 residues in the CDR3. V was pared by 5 bases and J by 7 bases, with 3 bases of the junction left unmatched. Germline-derived CDR1 and CDR2 are SGHVS and FQNEAQ. The CDR3 coding sequence is TGTGCCAGCAGCCAGGGGGCGGGTGGCTACACCTTC. Encoded protein: CASSQGAGGYTF.

This clone has more than one count but fewer than ten. The chain couples TRBV5-1 to TRBJ1-1, with D perhaps matching TRBD1 (5 bases). V lost 1 base, J lost 5 bases, and 12 bases lay in between. CDR1 and CDR2 from the germline V gene are SGHRS and YFSETQ. The CDR3 has 14 amino acids. The DNA of the CDR3 is TGCGCCAGCAGCTTGCCATGGGGCGAAACTGAAGCTTTCTTT. Translation: CASSLPWGETEAFF.

The chain links TRBV27 to TRBJ2-5, with a weak D call TRBD2 (5 bases). The V end lost 4 bases, the J end lost 7 bases, and 13 bases lay between the germline ends. CDR1 is MNHEY and CDR2 is SMNVEV in the germline V gene (reference sequence). There are 13 residues in the CDR3. The CDR3 DNA sequence: TGTGCCAGCAGTTCGGGATCATGGGGGACCCAGTACTTC. Residues: CASSSGSWGTQYF.

The CDR3 loop is CASSSWTGGSYEQYF. The CDR3 DNA follows: TGTGCCAGCAGTTCTTGGACAGGGGGTTCCTACGAGCAGTACTTC. The chain carries TRBV28 and TRBJ2-7; 10 bases are a match to TRBD1. Germline lookup yields CDR1 MDHEN and CDR2 SYDVKM. Trimming cost V 4 bases and J 1 base; bases outside gene matches: 4. The CDR3 is 15 residues long.

The CDR3 region is CASSPGQGLIGTEAFF. In DNA, the CDR3 is TGCGCCAGCAGCCCGGGACAGGGTTTGATTGGCACTGAAGCTTTCTTT. The J gene is TRBJ1-1, the V gene TRBV5-1; 9 bases line up with TRBD1. V trimming: 4 bases; J trimming: 4 bases; junction bases outside the gene matches: 11. The germline CDR1 and CDR2 sequences are SGHRS and YFSETQ. There are 16 residues in the CDR3.

This clone has a handful of counts. The chain recombines TRBV27 with TRBJ2-7; TRBD2 agrees at 9 bases. The V segment lost 3 bases and the J segment 3 bases; nucleotides outside the gene matches: 3. CDR1 MNHEY and CDR2 SMNVEV come from the germline V gene (reference sequence). The CDR3 has 14 residues. In DNA, the CDR3 is TGTGCCAGCAGTTTGGGCGGGAGGGGCTACGAGCAGTACTTC. As protein: CASSLGGRGYEQYF.

In its sample, this clone was seen a few times. This chain connects TRBV4-3 to TRBJ1-5; D is undetermined. This CDR3 is 17 amino acids long. The germline V gene has CDR1 LGHNA and CDR2 YSLEER. Trimming removed 0 bases from V and 2 bases from J, with 14 bases in between. The CDR3 DNA follows: TGCGCCAGCAGCCAAGAACTTCGGGTCCTCGGCAATCAGCCCCAGCATTTT. Amino acid sequence: CASSQELRVLGNQPQHF.

This clone was picked up a small number of times. The V and J genes are TRBV28 and TRBJ2-5; 9 nucleotides align to TRBD2. CDR1 is MDHEN, CDR2 SYDVKM, per germline. Trimming removed 1 base from V and 5 bases from J; junction bases left unmatched: 11. This CDR3 is 17 amino acids long. The CDR3 reads CASSLSGGRALGETQYF. The CDR3 DNA sequence: TGTGCCAGCAGTTTATCCGGCGGGAGGGCCCTCGGGGAGACCCAGTACTTC.

The chain employs TRBV4-2 and TRBJ2-6, with D possibly TRBD1 on 5 matching bases. The CDR3 consists of 17 residues. Germline V gives CDR1 LGHNA, CDR2 YNFKEQ. Trimming left V 4 bases short and J 0 bases short, with 13 bases between. CDR3 in DNA: TGTGCCAGCAGCCCAACAGGCGCCCCCTCTGGGGCCAACGTCCTGACTTTC. Its translation: CASSPTGAPSGANVLTF.

J is TRBJ2-1 and V is TRBV18, with a weak D call TRBD1 (6 bases). The germline CDR1 and CDR2 sequences are KGHSH and LQKENI. V lost 2 bases and J lost 8, with 10 bases in between. This CDR3 spans 13 amino acids. In DNA, the CDR3 is TGTGCCAGCTCACCAAACAGGGACCATGAGCAGTTCTTC. Amino acid sequence: CASSPNRDHEQFF.

This clone came up a few times. The chain has TRBV16 and TRBJ1-2; D perhaps matches TRBD1 (5 bases). Trimming removed 0 bases at V and 0 bases at J, with 11 bases between. This CDR3 is 16 amino acids long. CDR1 KGHSY and CDR2 FQNENV come from the germline V gene. The CDR3 DNA sequence: TGTGCCAGCAGCCAATCAAGGCAGGGTTCTAACTATGGCTACACCTTC. Translated: CASSQSRQGSNYGYTF.

This clone showed up just a few times. V usage is TRBV5-6 and J usage is TRBJ2-1, with D hard to call. The CDR3 consists of 12 residues. Germline CDR1 reads SGHDT; CDR2 reads YYEEEE. The germline V and J ends were trimmed by 2 bases and 7 bases, with 7 bases remaining between them. CDR3 amino acids: CASSLGVNEQFF. The CDR3, as DNA: TGTGCCAGCAGCTTAGGAGTGAATGAGCAGTTCTTC.

This chain links TRBV6-1 with TRBJ1-6; a possible D gene is TRBD1 (5 bases). Germline values: CDR1 MNHNS, CDR2 SASEGT. Trimming pared 1 base from V and 7 bases from J, leaving 11 bases between. The CDR3 extends over 15 amino acids. The CDR3 bases are TGTGCCAGCAGTGAAGTTGGGGCGGTCAATTCACCCCTCCACTTT. Protein product: CASSEVGAVNSPLHF.

This clone occurred a few times. This chain connects TRBV21-1 to TRBJ1-4; TRBD1 was called by the table and not checked on the DNA. TRBV21-1 represents a pseudogene. The CDR3 runs to 15 residues. CDR3 sequence: CASRTGQGHTEKLFF. In DNA, the CDR3 is TGTGCCAGCAGGACGGGACAGGGACATACTGAAAAACTGTTTTTT.

This clone was picked up a small number of times. The gene calls are TRBV19 and TRBJ1-2, with 10 bases aligning to TRBD1. The J segment lost 8 bases and the V segment lost 8 bases, leaving 11 bases of the junction unmatched. The CDR3 consists of 14 residues. CDR1 is LNHDA and CDR2 is SQIVND in the germline V gene (reference sequence). CDR3 region: CASLQRDRGGGYTF. The CDR3 DNA is TGTGCCAGTTTACAGAGGGACAGGGGTGGAGGCTACACCTTC.

This clone turned up a few times. The chain couples TRBV19 to TRBJ2-3, with D perhaps TRBD2 (6 bases). This CDR3 comprises 15 residues. Germline CDR1 and CDR2: LNHDA and SQIVND (reference sequence). The ends were cut back, 3 bases at V and 0 bases at J, with 10 bases in the middle. This chain's CDR3 is CASSIRTTSTDTQYF. CDR3 nucleotides: TGTGCCAGTAGTATTCGGACTACTAGCACAGATACGCAGTATTTT.

This clone was found a few times. In DNA, the CDR3 is TGTGCCATCCAGGACCCGGGACAGTTGAACACCGGGGAGCTGTTTTTT. Translation gives CAIQDPGQLNTGELFF. The genes are TRBV28 and TRBJ2-2, with 7 bases that match TRBD1. From germline, CDR1 is MDHEN and CDR2 SYDVKM. After removal of 10 bases from V and 1 base from J, the junction contained 12 bases not matched to a gene. This CDR3 has 16 amino acids.

This clone has just a few counts. The V and J genes are TRBV5-1 and TRBJ1-1; 9 nucleotides match TRBD1. Trimming took 3 bases from V and 4 from J; bases not matched to a gene: 4. Per germline, CDR1 SGHRS and CDR2 YFSETQ. This CDR3 is 14 amino acids long. The DNA for the CDR3 is TGCGCCAGCAGCTCCGGGACAGGGATCACTGAAGCTTTCTTT. This translates into CASSSGTGITEAFF.

This chain connects TRBV9 to TRBJ2-6, with TRBD2 as a possible D gene (5 bases). The length of the CDR3 is 15 residues. CDR1 and CDR2 from the germline V gene are SGDLS and YYNGEE. The germline V and J ends were trimmed by 4 bases and 2 bases, with 10 bases remaining between them. CDR3 amino acids: CASSPRGPGANVLTF. CDR3 nucleotide sequence: TGTGCCAGCAGCCCACGGGGTCCTGGGGCCAACGTCCTGACTTTC.

The chain is built from TRBV19 and TRBJ2-1; perhaps TRBD2 as D (6 bases). The germline V and J ends were trimmed by 3 bases and 0 bases, with 12 bases remaining between them. This CDR3 contains 16 residues. Germline V lookup: CDR1 LNHDA, CDR2 SQIVND (reference sequence). CDR3 nucleotides: TGTGCCAGTAGTATTGGCGGGATAAGCTCCTACAATGAGCAGTTCTTC. This encodes CASSIGGISSYNEQFF.

This clone appeared a few times. The chain recombines TRBV6-4 with TRBJ2-1; 11 nucleotides line up with TRBD2. CDR1 and CDR2 from the germline V gene are MRHNA and SNTAGT. This CDR3 spans 15 amino acids. V lost 6 bases to trimming and J lost 6 bases; unmatched junction nucleotides: 7. In nucleotides, the CDR3 is TGTGCCAGCAGCTTACTAGCGGGAGCGGGCAATGAGCAGTTCTTC. Protein sequence: CASSLLAGAGNEQFF.

A few counts support this clone. The chain recombines TRBV19 with TRBJ2-7, with a weak D call TRBD1 (7 bases). The CDR3 runs to 16 residues. V was shortened by 3 bases and J by 1 base, with 16 bases between the two germline ends. Germline V gives CDR1 LNHDA, CDR2 SQIVND (reference sequence). CDR3 protein: CASSITAGGQSYEQYF. In DNA, the CDR3 is TGTGCCAGTAGTATTACGGCCGGGGGACAGTCCTACGAGCAGTACTTC. The full variable domain, rest sourced from reference TRBV19 and TRBJ2-7, is DGGITQSPKYLFRKEGQNVTLSCEQNLNHDAMYWYRQDPGQGLRLIYYSQIVNDFQKGDIAEGYSVSREKKESFPLTVTSAQKNPTAFYLCASSITAGGQSYEQYFGPGTRLTVT.

J is TRBJ2-7 and V is TRBV7-6, with D tentatively TRBD1 (5 bases). Germline-derived CDR1 and CDR2 are SGHVS and FNYEAQ. This CDR3 spans 16 amino acids. Trimming stripped 0 bases from V and 7 bases from J, with 19 bases between. The CDR3 nucleotides read TGTGCCAGCAGCTTAGCGTTGGTCAGGGCCAAGGGGGAGCAGTACTTC. It is translated as CASSLALVRAKGEQYF.

This clone was observed a few times. The chain employs TRBV7-6 and TRBJ1-1; D possibly corresponds to TRBD1 (6 bases). The CDR3 runs 14 residues. The germline gives CDR1 SGHVS, CDR2 FNYEAQ. Trimming shortened V by 5 bases and J by 7 bases, and 17 bases separated the two germline ends. CDR3 loop: CASSRGQSRGEAFF. DNA of the CDR3: TGTGCCAGCAGCCGAGGGCAGTCCAGGGGTGAAGCTTTCTTT.